A single sample is the source of the 5 T cell receptor beta chains below, sequenced in a study of T-cell memory formation after mild COVID-19. TCRdb reprocessed the 5' RACE reads via MiXCR and lists one record per CDR3 protein. Of about 190,000 distinct CDR3 sequences listed, roughly 18% are singletons. Sample: PBMCs or a T cell subset sorted from them (not recorded which). These receptors were obtained from an adult woman who had mild COVID-19 (a few samples of this study predate the infection). Cell type and time point are not known.

The table lists this clonotype with a few counts. The chain recombines TRBV27 with TRBJ1-5; tentative D call: TRBD1 (6 bases). V was cut by 5 bases and J by 7 bases, with 15 bases left in between. The CDR3 is 14 residues long. CDR1 MNHEY and CDR2 SMNVEV come from the germline V gene (reference sequence). CDR3 in DNA: TGTGCCAGCAGTGGGGGGGCGCGGGGGCAGCCCCAGCATTTT. Its translation is CASSGGARGQPQHF.

This chain links TRBV20-1 with TRBJ1-5, with D tentatively TRBD1 (6 bases). Germline V gives CDR1 DFQATT, CDR2 SNEGSKA (reference sequence). This CDR3 is built from 16 residues. Between the trimmed V and J ends, which lost 3 bases and 0 bases, there was a span of 15 bases. CDR3 DNA: TGCAGTGCTAGTAGCGGGACACGGATTAGCAATCAGCCCCAGCATTTT. It codes for CSASSGTRISNQPQHF.

This clonotype was observed a few times. The chain recombines TRBV27 with TRBJ2-2; 7 bases are a match to TRBD1. CDR3 size: 17 residues. The germline V gene has CDR1 MNHEY and CDR2 SMNVEV (reference sequence). V trimming: 1 base; J trimming: 6 bases; junction bases outside the gene matches: 11. The DNA for the CDR3 is TGTGCCAGCAGTTTATGCGATCCGGACAGGTTATCCGGGGAGCTGTTTTTT. Amino acids: CASSLCDPDRLSGELFF.

The rearrangement uses TRBV7-2 and TRBJ1-5, with D tentatively TRBD1 (6 bases). CDR1 SGHTA and CDR2 FQGNSA come from the germline V gene. The CDR3 extends over 15 amino acids. Trimming left V 5 bases short and J 3 bases short, with 14 bases between. The DNA for the CDR3 is TGTGCCAGCAGCCCCTCGGGACACCTCAATCAGCCCCAGCATTTT. This sequence encodes CASSPSGHLNQPQHF. Full variable domain (outside the CDR3, taken from reference TRBV7-2 and TRBJ1-5): GAGVSQSPSNKVTEKGKDVELRCDPISGHTALYWYRQSLGQGLEFLIYFQGNSAPDKSGLPSDRFSAERTGGSVSTLTIQRTQQEDSAVYLCASSPSGHLNQPQHFGDGTRLSIL.

This clonotype was observed a handful of times. V and J are TRBV5-1 and TRBJ2-5; TRBD2 aligns across 9 bases. Germline loops: CDR1 SGHRS, CDR2 YFSETQ. V lost 4 bases, J lost 5 bases, and 12 bases stayed unmatched. CDR3 length equals 16 residues. CDR3 sequence: CASSPISGSVGETQYF. In DNA form, the CDR3 reads TGCGCCAGCAGCCCAATTAGCGGGAGCGTTGGGGAGACCCAGTACTTC.